The clone carrying this TCR beta chain was picked up many times. This record belongs to a study of regulatory T cells in long-lasting Graves disease. Relying on iRepertoire HTBI primers and Arm-PCR of CDR3 regions, the team built TCR beta libraries. TCRdb passed the multiplex PCR reads through MiXCR, listing each CDR3 protein once. The data contain roughly 450,000 distinct CDR3 sequences, less than 25% of them singletons. The CDR3 contains 12 residues. Germline V gene lookup returns CDR1 MGHDK and CDR2 SYGVNS. The V end lost 5 bases, the J end lost 10 bases, and 14 bases lay between the germline ends. As to time point: persistent/refractory GD, antithyroid drugs over 5 years with positive TRAb. After RNA was extracted from PBMCs, the TCR library was made from it.

The chain has TRBV25-1 and TRBJ1-1, with D possibly TRBD1 on 5 matching bases. The receptor was derived from a female donor with Graves disease. Sample: peripheral blood mononuclear cells (PBMCs), taken when the disease was refractory, from a patient treated with antithyroid drugs. CDR3 region: CASSSRGQGAFF. The CDR3 region has the DNA TGTGCCAGCAGTAGTAGGGGCCAGGGAGCTTTCTTT.